This T cell receptor beta chain was sequenced during a study of cytomegalovirus exposure and HLA in healthy donors. Study-wide results and limits: Later analysis demonstrated an association between a missense DCLRE1C variant and TCR beta V- and J-gene trimming. In a later analysis, at a false discovery rate of 0.05, over 15,000 TCR beta sequences matched HLA alleles. Using the classifier, cytomegalovirus status was reportedly diagnosed with high specificity and sensitivity.

Of note for this clone: Its specificity is not known.

Amplification used 60 Vbeta primers and 13 Jbeta primers. The data were produced by immunoSEQ multiplex PCR, yet TCRdb's version contains in-frame clones alone and is incomplete. The data hold 140,000 to 150,000 clones, with 84% observed a single time. V shed 6 bases and J shed 3 bases, with 14 bases lying between them. The CDR3 consists of 14 residues. Looked up from germline, CDR1 is KGHSH and CDR2 is LQKENI. The chain employs TRBV18 and TRBJ2-5, with D perhaps matching TRBD1 (5 bases). The sample taken for sequencing was PBMCs. The clonotype comes from a boy younger than 10 in good health and CMV-seronegative. The CDR3 region is CASSPVLREETQYF. As DNA, the CDR3 is TGTGCCAGCTCTCCCGTCCTCAGGGAAGAGACCCAGTACTTC.